Presented here are 9 T cell receptor beta chains from one specimen sequenced in a study of brain T cells in children with intractable seizures. Profiled with immunoSEQ multiplex PCR; TCRdb holds only in-frame clones, not every one. The sample consists of about 41,000 clones, 90% of them appearing once. Source: peripheral blood, taken at surgery. These TCRs come from a girl aged 2 to 9 with tuberous sclerosis and intractable seizures.

The chain uses TRBV5-6 and TRBJ2-1, with D uncertain. The CDR3 covers 13 residues. Per germline, CDR1 SGHDT and CDR2 YYEEEE. Trimming removed 2 bases from V and 9 bases from J, with 12 bases in between. The CDR3 spells CASSFGQTREQFF. The CDR3, as DNA: TGTGCCAGCAGCTTTGGGCAGACCCGTGAGCAGTTCTTC. The variable domain in full, with the rest retrieved from reference TRBV5-6 and TRBJ2-1, is DAGVTQSPTHLIKTRGQQVTLRCSPKSGHDTVSWYQQALGQGPQFIFQYYEEEERQRGNFPDRFSGHQFPNYSSELNVNALLLGDSALYLCASSFGQTREQFFGPGTRLTVL.

The V and J genes are TRBV3-1 (or the pseudogene TRBV3-2) and TRBJ1-1; no clear D gene. The CDR3 consists of 14 residues. Germline CDR1 and CDR2: LGHDT and YNNKEL (reference sequence). Deletions cut 1 base from V and 7 bases from J, with 13 bases between. The CDR3 bases are TGTGCCAGCAGCCAAGTTAACGGTCTGGGTGAAGCTTTCTTT. Translating gives CASSQVNGLGEAFF.

The chain combines TRBV11-2 with TRBJ1-1; TRBD1 aligns across 12 bases. Per germline, CDR1 SGHAT and CDR2 FQNNGV. The V gene end was trimmed by 6 bases and the J gene end by 5 bases; junction bases not matched to a gene: 10. The CDR3 has 16 residues. CDR3 bases: TGTGCCAGCAGTCGAGGGGACAGGGGGCTTTGGACTGAAGCTTTCTTT. Its protein is CASSRGDRGLWTEAFF. The full variable domain, with the rest looked up from reference TRBV11-2 and TRBJ1-1, is EAGVAQSPRYKIIEKRQSVAFWCNPISGHATLYWYQQILGQGPKLLIQFQNNGVVDDSQLPKDRFSAERLKGVDSTLKIQPAKLEDSAVYLCASSRGDRGLWTEAFFGQGTRLTVV.

This chain links TRBV12-3 or TRBV12-4 with TRBJ2-1; D not resolved. The CDR3 is made up of 12 amino acids. V was clipped by 6 bases and J by 6 bases, with 9 bases between them. The CDR3 sequence: CASSRRANEQFF. In DNA form, the CDR3 reads TGTGCCAGCAGCCGAAGGGCCAATGAGCAGTTCTTC.

This sequence joins TRBV19 and TRBJ1-2; 8 bases are a match to TRBD1. CDR1 and CDR2 from the germline V gene are LNHDA and SQIVND (reference sequence). The CDR3 is 13 amino acids. With 5 bases clipped from V and 8 bases from J, the junction kept 7 bases outside the gene matches. CDR3 sequence: CASSEDRDRGYTF. The CDR3 nucleotides read TGTGCCAGTAGTGAAGACAGGGACAGGGGCTACACCTTC.

The chain uses TRBV7-3 and TRBJ2-2; tentatively, D is TRBD1 or TRBD2 (5 bases each). Germline V CDR1 and CDR2: SGHTA, FQGTGA. V gave up 5 bases and J gave up 6 bases, with 19 bases separating them. The CDR3 extends over 16 amino acids. The CDR3 DNA sequence: TGTGCCAGCAGCCGGACACAACTAGTTCTCCCCGGGGAGCTGTTTTTT. Its translation is CASSRTQLVLPGELFF.

This sequence joins TRBV5-1 and TRBJ1-3, with no clear D. Trimming removed 0 bases at V and 1 base at J, with 5 bases between. Germline values: CDR1 SGHRS, CDR2 YFSETQ. The CDR3 contains 14 residues. This CDR3 reads CASSLVGSGNTIYF. The CDR3 DNA sequence: TGCGCCAGCAGCTTGGTAGGGTCTGGAAACACCATATATTTT.

This chain links TRBV4-1 with TRBJ2-7; D not resolved. This CDR3 has 14 amino acids. The germline V gene has CDR1 MGHRA and CDR2 YSYEKL. Trimming pared 5 bases from V and 4 bases from J, leaving 15 bases between. DNA of the CDR3: TGCGCCAGCAGCTCATTCTTTGAGGAGTACGAGCAGTACTTC. Protein product: CASSSFFEEYEQYF.

The chain employs TRBV27 and TRBJ1-1; D is perhaps TRBD1 (5 bases). V gave up 7 bases and J gave up 5 bases, with 8 bases separating them. Germline values: CDR1 MNHEY, CDR2 SMNVEV (reference sequence). This CDR3 has 11 residues. CDR3 coding DNA: TGTGCCAGCATTGGGGGAACTGAAGCTTTCTTT. Translated: CASIGGTEAFF.